A single sample is the source of the 6 T cell receptor beta chains below, sequenced in a study of CD8+ T cells in alopecia areata (dated by TCRdb to about 2018). The time point label corresponds to: more than 3 weeks on oral tofacitinib. According to the study, the label for this sample's treatment or condition signals: oral pan-JAK inhibitor, 5-10 mg twice daily. Receptor amplification or capture employed the immunoSEQ multiplex PCR assay. RNA was extracted from all samples and reverse transcribed into cDNA as template for TCR sequencing. The table was pulled from immuneACCESS by TCRdb, which kept in-frame rearrangements only. Such tables lose some clones; where checked, under half of the loss comes from unresolved V genes, and the rest has no known cause. The sample has some 150,000 clones on record, roughly 50% of them singletons. The ten most abundant clones make up 15% to 20% of the sample.

This material consisted of CD8+ T cells sorted from blood, taken at week 4, from a patient treated with tofacitinib. These receptors were collected from a human donor with alopecia areata.

Note on this clone: Other nucleotide sequences in the sample specify the same CDR3. The CDR3, as DNA: TGTGCCAGTAGTATTGACGGAGAAGAGACCCAGTACTTC. This sequence encodes CASSIDGEETQYF. J is TRBJ2-5 and V is TRBV19; D not resolved. The CDR3 is made up of 13 amino acids. Trimming took off 3 bases at V and 3 bases at J, with 8 bases between the two ends. The germline V gene encodes CDR1 LNHDA and CDR2 SQIVND (reference sequence).

V is TRBV14 and J is TRBJ2-7; D unresolved. V lost 7 bases and J lost 5, with 15 bases in between. CDR3 size: 13 residues. Germline values: CDR1 SGHDN, CDR2 FVKESK. In nucleotides, the CDR3 is TGTGCCAGCACGTGGGCTGGTGGCAACGAGCAGTACTTC. Its translation is CASTWAGGNEQYF.

This clone has just one count. CDR3 DNA sequence: TGCAGCGTTGAAAAGGGACAGGGGTACTATGGCTACACCTTC. This codes for CSVEKGQGYYGYTF. This chain links TRBV29-1 with TRBJ1-2; 10 bases align to TRBD1. Germline lookup yields CDR1 SQVTM and CDR2 ANQGSEA. The CDR3 is 14 amino acids. The ends lost 2 bases at V and 3 bases at J; junction bases unmatched: 3.

This chain links TRBV15 with TRBJ2-1, with TRBD2 identical over 7 bases. This CDR3 contains 14 residues. Germline V gene sequence: CDR1 LNHNV, CDR2 YYDKDF (reference sequence). V trimming: 8 bases; J trimming: 5 bases; junction bases outside the gene matches: 9. CDR3 DNA: TGTGCCACCCTATTGGCGGGGGAGCACAATGAGCAGTTCTTC. It translates to CATLLAGEHNEQFF.

In this sample, this clone turned up a few times. The rearrangement uses TRBV7-9 and TRBJ1-1; D possibly corresponds to TRBD1 (5 bases). This CDR3 comprises 14 residues. Germline V gives CDR1 SEHNR, CDR2 FQNEAQ (reference sequence). Trimming pared 5 bases from V and 4 bases from J, leaving 14 bases between. CDR3 amino acids: CASSVGVMGTEAFF. The DNA for the CDR3 is TGTGCCAGCAGCGTAGGGGTCATGGGCACTGAAGCTTTCTTT. Full variable domain (rest looked up from reference TRBV7-9 and TRBJ1-1): DTGVSQNPRHKITKRGQNVTFRCDPISEHNRLYWYRQTLGQGPEFLTYFQNEAQLEKSRLLSDRFSAERPKGSFSTLEIQRTEQGDSAMYLCASSVGVMGTEAFFGQGTRLTVV.

This CDR3 is CASSPGREVSETEAFF. The DNA for the CDR3 is TGTGCCAGCAGTCCAGGGAGGGAGGTATCTGAGACTGAAGCTTTCTTT. The chain recombines TRBV27 with TRBJ1-1; D is perhaps TRBD1 (5 bases). The V gene lost 5 bases and the J gene lost 5 bases, with 21 bases spanning the gap. The CDR3 has 16 amino acids. Germline V gene lookup returns CDR1 MNHEY and CDR2 SMNVEV (reference sequence).